This is a list of T cell receptor beta chains from one sample in a study of blood T cell repertoires in COVID-19. The assay was immunoSEQ multiplex PCR, and TCRdb's table has in-frame clones only and misses some. The sample yields tens of thousands of clones, 75% to 95% seen once. The sample taken for sequencing was peripheral blood. Receptor source: a human donor with active COVID-19. The donor label of this sample is uncertain. The CDR3 runs from the conserved cysteine through the conserved F or W. A D gene is named only where the DNA matches it firmly. A clone size is listed for some rows: how often the clone was seen (once, few, many), or a class if it is expanded.

j_gene: TRBJ2-1; d_gene: TRBD1; abundance: NA; v_gene: TRBV5-1; CDR3aa: CASSLETGLTYNEQFF; CDR3nt: TGCGCCAGCAGCTTGGAGACAGGGTTAACCTACAATGAGCAGTTCTTC
j_gene: TRBJ2-1; d_gene: NA; abundance: NA; v_gene: TRBV13; CDR3aa: CASSSSLDYEQFF; CDR3nt: TGTGCCAGCAGCTCCTCACTAGATTATGAGCAGTTCTTC
j_gene: TRBJ2-5; d_gene: NA; abundance: NA; v_gene: TRBV28; CDR3aa: CASSYTSGTSLGETQYF; CDR3nt: TGTGCCAGCAGTTATACCTCCGGGACATCCCTTGGGGAGACCCAGTACTTC
j_gene: TRBJ2-7; d_gene: TRBD2; abundance: few; v_gene: TRBV27; CDR3aa: CASKTQGGPYEQYF; CDR3nt: TGTGCCAGCAAAACGCAGGGAGGGCCCTACGAGCAGTACTTC
j_gene: TRBJ2-6; d_gene: NA; abundance: NA; v_gene: TRBV7-2; CDR3aa: CASSLWTTGANVLTF; CDR3nt: TGTGCCAGCAGCTTATGGACAACTGGGGCCAACGTCCTGACTTTC
j_gene: TRBJ2-3; d_gene: TRBD2; abundance: NA; v_gene: TRBV7-9; CDR3aa: CASSLDSGSSDTQYF; CDR3nt: TGTGCCAGCAGCTTAGATAGCGGGAGTTCAGATACGCAGTATTTT
j_gene: TRBJ2-7; d_gene: NA; abundance: NA; v_gene: TRBV21-1; CDR3aa: CASSKAGDGTSGSSSYEQYF; CDR3nt: TGTGCCAGCAGCAAAGCGGGTGATGGGACTAGCGGGTCGAGCTCCTACGAGCAGTACTTC
j_gene: TRBJ2-2; d_gene: NA; abundance: NA; v_gene: TRBV5-1; CDR3aa: CASSPGLPNTGELFF; CDR3nt: TGCGCCAGCAGCCCGGGACTTCCCAACACCGGGGAGCTGTTTTTT
j_gene: TRBJ2-1; d_gene: NA; abundance: NA; v_gene: TRBV7-9; CDR3aa: CASSLGMGQVNEQFF; CDR3nt: TGTGCCAGCAGCTTAGGAATGGGGCAGGTCAATGAGCAGTTCTTC
j_gene: TRBJ2-7; d_gene: TRBD2; abundance: NA; v_gene: TRBV4-3; CDR3aa: CASSQERASGLFYEQYF; CDR3nt: TGCGCCAGCAGCCAAGAGAGGGCTAGCGGGTTATTTTACGAGCAGTACTTC
j_gene: TRBJ2-3; d_gene: TRBD2; abundance: NA; v_gene: TRBV20-1; CDR3aa: CSASGLAGGADTQYF; CDR3nt: TGCAGTGCTAGTGGTCTAGCGGGAGGGGCGGATACGCAGTATTTT
j_gene: TRBJ2-7; d_gene: NA; abundance: NA; v_gene: TRBV15; CDR3aa: CATSWPTRGYEQYF; CDR3nt: TGTGCCACCAGCTGGCCGACCAGGGGTTACGAGCAGTACTTC
j_gene: TRBJ2-1; d_gene: NA; abundance: NA; v_gene: TRBV4-1; CDR3aa: CASSQPRTINEQFF; CDR3nt: TGCGCCAGCAGCCAACCGCGGACTATCAATGAGCAGTTCTTC
j_gene: TRBJ2-7; d_gene: TRBD1; abundance: NA; v_gene: TRBV5-1; CDR3aa: CASSWTGQGEQYF; CDR3nt: TGCGCCAGCAGTTGGACAGGTCAAGGCGAGCAGTACTTC
j_gene: TRBJ1-1; d_gene: TRBD1; abundance: NA; v_gene: TRBV14; CDR3aa: CASSQTQGGTEAFF; CDR3nt: TGTGCCAGCAGCCAGACCCAGGGGGGCACTGAAGCTTTCTTT
j_gene: TRBJ1-3; d_gene: TRBD1; abundance: NA; v_gene: TRBV15; CDR3aa: CATSRDLYRTGRLNRNTIYF; CDR3nt: TGTGCCACCAGCAGAGATCTTTACCGGACAGGGCGGTTAAATCGAAACACCATATATTTT
j_gene: TRBJ1-4; d_gene: NA; abundance: NA; v_gene: TRBV28; CDR3aa: CASRPVTATNEKLFF; CDR3nt: TGTGCCAGCAGGCCTGTGACAGCAACTAATGAAAAACTGTTTTTT
j_gene: TRBJ2-1; d_gene: NA; abundance: NA; v_gene: TRBV2; CDR3aa: CASRPPSSSYNEQFF; CDR3nt: TGTGCCAGCAGACCGCCCTCTAGCTCCTACAATGAGCAGTTCTTC